Listed here are 20 T cell receptor beta chains from one sample, sequenced in a study of cytomegalovirus exposure and HLA in healthy donors. The PCR ran on 60 Vbeta and 13 Jbeta primers. Clones were read by immunoSEQ multiplex PCR, and TCRdb kept only the in-frame ones, dropping some. The repertoire holds around 180,000 clones, with about 80% as singletons. Sample: PBMCs. Receptors were obtained from a woman aged 40 to 50 in good health and CMV-seronegative.

This chain uses TRBV7-6 with TRBJ1-4; no firm D call. The CDR3 is made up of 14 amino acids. Trimming cost V 0 bases and J 0 bases, with 2 bases left between them. The germline V gene encodes CDR1 SGHVS and CDR2 FNYEAQ. The CDR3 loop is CASSLAATNEKLFF. Here the CDR3 DNA reads TGTGCCAGCAGCTTAGCCGCAACTAATGAAAAACTGTTTTTT.

The chain couples TRBV9 to TRBJ2-5, with TRBD1 matching over 7 bases. The CDR3 has 13 residues. J gave up 5 bases and V 3 bases, and 4 bases lay outside the gene matches. Germline V gene data show CDR1 as SGDLS and CDR2 as YYNGEE. The CDR3 DNA is TGTGCCAGCAGCGCAGGGGGTGAGGAGACCCAGTACTTC. Translation: CASSAGGEETQYF. The variable domain in full, completed from reference TRBV9 and TRBJ2-5, reads DSGVTQTPKHLITATGQRVTLRCSPRSGDLSVYWYQQSLDQGLQFLIQYYNGEERAKGNILERFSAQQFPDLHSELNLSSLELGDSALYFCASSAGGEETQYFGPGTRLLVL.

This chain links TRBV10-2 with TRBJ2-5, with TRBD2 identical over 11 bases. The V and J ends lost 6 bases and 1 base, in that order; junction bases with no gene match: 7. CDR1 is WSHSY and CDR2 is SAAADI in the germline V gene. CDR3 length: 16 residues. CDR3: CASRDLAGGLQETQYF. The CDR3 DNA follows: TGCGCCAGCAGAGACCTAGCGGGGGGCCTCCAAGAGACCCAGTACTTC.

The chain carries TRBV5-1 and TRBJ1-2; 8 positions match TRBD1. Germline V CDR1 and CDR2: SGHRS, YFSETQ. This CDR3 comprises 14 residues. The V gene end was trimmed by 4 bases and the J gene end by 4 bases; junction bases not matched to a gene: 6. The CDR3 DNA reads as TGCGCCAGCAGCGACCCAGGGGGCTTCTATGGCTACACCTTC. It translates to CASSDPGGFYGYTF.

The chain has TRBV2 and TRBJ2-2; 9 bases agree with TRBD1. There are 15 residues in the CDR3. The V gene end was trimmed by 4 bases and the J gene end by 5 bases; junction bases not matched to a gene: 5. Germline CDR1 SNHLY, CDR2 FYNNEI. The CDR3 DNA follows: TGTGCCAGCAGTGGGACAGGGGAAATAACCGGGGAGCTGTTTTTT. Translating gives CASSGTGEITGELFF.

The chain uses TRBV15 and TRBJ1-6, with TRBD1 as a possible D gene (5 bases). Trimming stripped 3 bases from V and 7 bases from J, with 13 bases between. CDR3 length equals 15 residues. Germline lookup yields CDR1 LNHNV and CDR2 YYDKDF (reference sequence). CDR3 sequence reads: CATSSGGLGNSPLHF. DNA of the CDR3: TGTGCCACCAGCAGTGGGGGACTGGGGAATTCACCCCTCCACTTT.

V gene TRBV6-1 combines with J gene TRBJ1-1; D is undetermined. Germline V lookup: CDR1 MNHNS, CDR2 SASEGT. The length of the CDR3 is 14 residues. The germline V and J ends were trimmed by 3 bases and 1 base, with 9 bases remaining between them. In DNA, the CDR3 is TGTGCCAGCAGTGACAGATTTGAGAACACTGAAGCTTTCTTT. Translating gives CASSDRFENTEAFF.

The V gene is TRBV5-6, the J gene TRBJ1-5; tentative D call: TRBD1 (5 bases). Trimming took off 2 bases at V and 4 bases at J, with 10 bases between the two ends. CDR1 SGHDT and CDR2 YYEEEE come from the germline V gene. This CDR3 has 14 residues. CDR3 DNA sequence: TGTGCCAGCAGCTTTGGGGCAGCAAATCAGCCCCAGCATTTT. Its translation is CASSFGAANQPQHF.

This chain joins TRBV19 and TRBJ2-7; 10 bases agree with TRBD1. This CDR3 is built from 15 residues. With 2 bases clipped from V and 2 bases from J, the junction kept 3 bases outside the gene matches. CDR1 is LNHDA and CDR2 is SQIVND in the germline V gene (reference sequence). In DNA form, the CDR3 reads TGTGCCAGTAGTATAACCGGGACAGGGGCCTACGAGCAGTACTTC. It specifies CASSITGTGAYEQYF. The full variable domain, completed using reference TRBV19 and TRBJ2-7, is DGGITQSPKYLFRKEGQNVTLSCEQNLNHDAMYWYRQDPGQGLRLIYYSQIVNDFQKGDIAEGYSVSREKKESFPLTVTSAQKNPTAFYLCASSITGTGAYEQYFGPGTRLTVT.

The rearrangement links TRBV7-2 to TRBJ1-4; 9 bases fit TRBD1. Germline V CDR1 and CDR2: SGHTA, FQGNSA. The CDR3 sequence is 15 residues long. Trimming cost V 5 bases and J 7 bases; bases outside gene matches: 8. CDR3 amino acids: CASSLTGTGSEKLFF. The CDR3 bases are TGTGCCAGCAGCCTAACAGGGACAGGGTCTGAAAAACTGTTTTTT.

This clone was seen a few times. The gene calls are TRBV10-3 and TRBJ2-7; D gene uncertain. Germline V gene lookup returns CDR1 ENHRY and CDR2 SYGVKD. The length of the CDR3 is 12 residues. Trimming left V 6 bases short and J 0 bases short, with 6 bases between. Here the CDR3 DNA reads TGTGCCATCAGCCCCGTCTCCTACGAGCAGTACTTC. Its translation is CAISPVSYEQYF.

On this clone itself: The identical CDR3 is also encoded by other nucleotide sequences in the sample. V is TRBV6-5 and J is TRBJ1-1; TRBD1 is a possible D gene (6 bases). The CDR3 is 14 residues long. Germline V CDR1 and CDR2: MNHEY, SVGAGI. V lost 2 bases and J 5 bases, leaving 12 bases between the germline ends. DNA of the CDR3: TGTGCCAGCAGTTACCAGGGGCAAGCGACTGAAGCTTTCTTT. Protein sequence: CASSYQGQATEAFF.

This rearrangement joins TRBV7-8 to TRBJ1-2; D is uncertain. The CDR3 sequence is 12 residues long. Per the germline V gene, CDR1 is SGHVS and CDR2 is FQNEAQ. The V gene lost 1 base and the J gene lost 11 bases, with 11 bases spanning the gap. The CDR3 DNA is TGTGCCAGCAGCTTAGTCCGGGGTCTTTACACCTTC. Translation gives CASSLVRGLYTF.

The rearrangement uses TRBV10-3 and TRBJ2-2; possible D gene TRBD2, 5 bases. The germline CDR1 and CDR2 sequences are ENHRY and SYGVKD. The CDR3 spans 15 residues. V was shortened by 8 bases and J by 0 bases, with 13 bases between the two germline ends. In DNA, the CDR3 is TGTGCCATCTGGACGCCAGCGGCGAACACCGGGGAGCTGTTTTTT. As protein: CAIWTPAANTGELFF.

Here the CDR3 reads CASSVESKSTDTQYF. In DNA form, the CDR3 reads TGTGCCAGCAGCGTAGAGAGCAAAAGCACAGATACGCAGTATTTT. The V call is TRBV9, the J call TRBJ2-3, with unresolved D. Between the trimmed V and J ends, which lost 0 bases and 0 bases, there was a span of 8 bases. The CDR3 extends over 15 amino acids. Germline loops: CDR1 SGDLS, CDR2 YYNGEE.

A few counts support this clone. The rearrangement joins TRBV5-4 to TRBJ1-1; 8 bases align to TRBD1. CDR3 length equals 13 residues. The trim removed 0 bases at V and 7 bases at J, leaving 2 bases unmatched. CDR1 and CDR2 (germline): SGHNT, YYREEE (reference sequence). The CDR3 reads CASSLDRGNEAFF. The DNA for the CDR3 is TGTGCCAGCAGCTTGGACAGGGGGAATGAAGCTTTCTTT.

In DNA, the CDR3 is TGTGCCATCACGAGGGCGGGGGACACTGAAGCTTTCTTT. This gives the protein CAITRAGDTEAFF. V usage is TRBV10-3 and J usage is TRBJ1-1; D is possibly TRBD1 (5 bases). The V end was cut by 7 bases, the J end by 3 bases, with 12 bases between. Looked up from germline, CDR1 is ENHRY and CDR2 is SYGVKD. The CDR3 length is 13 residues.

The rearrangement uses TRBV4-1 and TRBJ1-5; no clear D gene. The CDR3 runs to 14 residues. Trimming removed 0 bases from V and 7 bases from J, with 10 bases in between. Germline-derived CDR1 and CDR2 are MGHRA and YSYEKL. This CDR3 is CASSQDVVAQPQHF. The CDR3 bases are TGCGCCAGCAGCCAAGATGTCGTAGCGCAGCCCCAGCATTTT.

This chain joins TRBV11-2 and TRBJ1-2; tentative D call: TRBD1 (6 bases). V shed 2 bases and J shed 6 bases, with 22 bases lying between them. CDR3 size: 17 residues. The V gene's germline CDR1 is SGHAT and CDR2 FQNNGV. CDR3 coding DNA: TGTGCCAGCAGCTTAACGGCGACTGGGGGGGGCAGGGATGGCTACACCTTC. Translating it yields CASSLTATGGGRDGYTF.

The chain links TRBV5-1 to TRBJ2-7, with 12 bases that match TRBD2. Germline CDR1 SGHRS, CDR2 YFSETQ. There are 18 residues in the CDR3. Losses at the gene ends were 0 bases for V and 2 bases for J; bases not matched to a gene: 9. CDR3 coding DNA: TGCGCCAGCAGCTTGGGACAGGGGGCTAGCGGGAGGGCCTACGAGCAGTACTTC. This encodes CASSLGQGASGRAYEQYF.